The rows below give T cell receptor beta chains drawn from one sample of a study of T cell repertoires in cytomegalovirus infection. No cognate antigen is known for these TCRs. TCRdb fed the reads into MiXCR, producing one record per CDR3 protein. The sample gives roughly 200,000 distinct CDR3 sequences, roughly two fifths of which show up once; more than 50% is in the top ten. The specimen was CD8+ T cells from cultured PBMCs, collected from culture after CMV antigen stimulation. These receptor sequences come from a human donor in good health (CMV status not recorded). Some clones in this sample may be carry-over from other donors' samples. Both conserved end residues are trimmed from each CDR3. Expanded clones are given a class, and other clones once, few, many or no size at all.

J gene: TRBJ2-3
V gene: TRBV6-4
clone size: NA
CDR3 protein: ASSDVTSGSLPDTQY

J gene: TRBJ2-6
V gene: TRBV6-1
clone size: few
CDR3 protein: ASSEWGLRGHLPLSGANVLT

J gene: TRBJ1-6
V gene: TRBV7-9
clone size: few
CDR3 protein: ASSLVTGGGGNSPLH

J gene: TRBJ2-7
V gene: TRBV27
clone size: NA
CDR3 protein: ASRKSGRDYEQY

J gene: TRBJ2-1
V gene: TRBV6-8
clone size: NA
CDR3 protein: ASSYSSGRDEQF

J gene: TRBJ1-4
V gene: TRBV7-9
clone size: once
CDR3 protein: ASSLAETITNEKLF

J gene: TRBJ2-5
V gene: TRBV6-1
clone size: NA
CDR3 protein: ASSETSGSQETQY

J gene: TRBJ2-3
V gene: TRBV27
clone size: few
CDR3 protein: ASSEGERHTDTQY

J gene: TRBJ2-5
V gene: TRBV13
clone size: NA
CDR3 protein: ASSYERETQY

J gene: TRBJ2-2
V gene: TRBV7-2
clone size: NA
CDR3 protein: ASSLMYTGELF

J gene: TRBJ1-1
V gene: TRBV28
clone size: NA
CDR3 protein: ASRPGDTEAF

J gene: TRBJ2-7
V gene: TRBV6-5
clone size: few
CDR3 protein: ASSYSGQGSEQY

J gene: TRBJ2-7
V gene: TRBV27
clone size: once
CDR3 protein: ASTWGSPAGEQY

J gene: TRBJ1-2
V gene: TRBV27
clone size: NA
CDR3 protein: ASMGSPIIGYT

J gene: TRBJ2-1
V gene: TRBV14
clone size: few
CDR3 protein: ASSQASNEQF

J gene: TRBJ1-2
V gene: TRBV27
clone size: NA
CDR3 protein: ASSLSYHLDYGYT